These 5 T cell receptor beta chains originate from one sample sequenced in a study of graft-versus-host responses after intestinal transplantation. TCRdb's table, derived via immunoSEQ multiplex PCR, lists solely in-frame clones and lacks some. The table records 8,000 to 10,000 clones, approximately 94% of them present only once. This material consisted of PBMCs, taken 8 days after intestinal transplant. All receptors come from a human patient who received an intestinal transplant, so some T cells may come from the graft donor.

Here the CDR3 reads CASNLAGFSTDTQYF. CDR3 in DNA: TGTGCCAGCAACCTAGCGGGCTTTTCAACAGATACGCAGTATTTT. The rearrangement uses TRBV6-1 and TRBJ2-3; TRBD2 aligns across 8 bases. V dropped 7 bases and J dropped 3; count of bases not matched to a gene: 9. Germline loops: CDR1 MNHNS, CDR2 SASEGT. The CDR3 totals 15 residues.

The genes are TRBV15 and TRBJ2-7, with a possible D match to TRBD2 (5 bases). Germline V CDR1 and CDR2: LNHNV, YYDKDF (reference sequence). V was clipped by 0 bases and J by 5 bases, with 8 bases between them. This CDR3 region has 13 residues. CDR3 sequence reads: CATSRDWRDEQYF. The CDR3 region has the DNA TGTGCCACCAGCAGAGATTGGCGGGACGAGCAGTACTTC.

This clone is a singleton in its sample. V is TRBV2 and J is TRBJ2-7; 9 bases align to TRBD1. V lost 8 bases, J lost 2 bases, and 4 bases stayed unmatched. Germline CDR1 SNHLY, CDR2 FYNNEI. The CDR3 covers 13 residues. CDR3 residues: CASRDRETYEQYF. Here the CDR3 DNA reads TGTGCCAGCCGGGACAGGGAGACCTACGAGCAGTACTTC.

The CDR3 DNA reads TGTGCCAGCTCTCGGCAGGCTGCGCTGGAGACCCAGTACTTC. Translation: CASSRQAALETQYF. This chain links TRBV27 with TRBJ2-5; unclear D gene. Germline CDR1 MNHEY, CDR2 SMNVEV (reference sequence). The length of the CDR3 is 14 residues. V gave up 8 bases and J gave up 5 bases, with 18 bases separating them.

In nucleotides, the CDR3 is TGTGCCAGCAGCCCTTGGGGGGGGGCCTACGAGCAGTACTTC. The encoded protein is CASSPWGGAYEQYF. J is TRBJ2-7 and V is TRBV11-2, with 7 bases matching TRBD2. CDR1 SGHAT and CDR2 FQNNGV come from the germline V gene. V lost 5 bases to trimming and J lost 2 bases; unmatched junction nucleotides: 6. This CDR3 comprises 14 residues.